The 9 T cell receptor beta chains presented below share a single source sample, sequenced in a study of sequential checkpoint blockade in melanoma. Described treatment: randomized to nivolumab then ipilimumab (arm A) or the reverse (arm B). Generated by immunoSEQ multiplex PCR, the TCRdb table keeps only in-frame clones and is missing some. This sample has a few thousand clones, with more than 30% found just once. The material was tumor tissue (inferred from file names), obtained from a patient given nivolumab and ipilimumab in sequence. All receptors derive from a human donor with melanoma.

By sample fraction, this clone is medium-sized. This chain uses TRBV11-3 with TRBJ2-7; no clear D. CDR1 and CDR2 (germline): SGHNT, YENEEA. V was shortened by 1 base and J by 6 bases, with 16 bases between the two germline ends. This CDR3 is 15 amino acids long. The CDR3 loop is CASSLGANLVPEQYV. The CDR3 region has the DNA TGTGCCAGCAGCTTAGGGGCCAATCTAGTCCCCGAGCAGTACGTC.

V usage is TRBV28 and J usage is TRBJ2-6; 9 nucleotides agree with TRBD1. Trimming cost V 5 bases and J 0 bases; bases outside gene matches: 2. The CDR3 consists of 16 residues. The germline V gene encodes CDR1 MDHEN and CDR2 SYDVKM. Written as DNA, the CDR3 is TGTGCCAGCAGTCGGACAGGGGTCTCTGGGGCCAACGTCCTGACTTTC. Translation gives CASSRTGVSGANVLTF.

This clone was observed a handful of times. V usage is TRBV11-3 and J usage is TRBJ2-7, with a possible D match to TRBD1 (6 bases). Germline-derived CDR1 and CDR2 are SGHNT and YENEEA. Deletions cut 4 bases from V and 0 bases from J, with 16 bases between. The CDR3 consists of 16 residues. CDR3 sequence: CASSSTGTFGSYEQYF. CDR3 nucleotide sequence: TGTGCCAGCAGCTCCACCGGGACATTTGGCTCCTACGAGCAGTACTTC.

V usage is TRBV6-8 and J usage is TRBJ2-2, with 8 bases lining up with TRBD2. The V and J ends lost 8 bases and 1 base, in that order; junction bases with no gene match: 6. CDR3 length: 15 amino acids. Germline CDR1 reads MNHGY; CDR2 reads SAAAGT. The DNA for the CDR3 is TGTGCCAGCTCGGCGGGAGGTGTGAACACCGGGGAGCTGTTTTTT. It yields the protein CASSAGGVNTGELFF.

The chain recombines TRBV9 with TRBJ2-5, with D maybe TRBD2 (5 bases). V gave up 3 bases and J gave up 5 bases, with 14 bases separating them. Germline lookup yields CDR1 SGDLS and CDR2 YYNGEE. This CDR3 comprises 14 residues. DNA for the CDR3: TGTGCCAGCAGCGGGACTCCGGTGGGGGAGACCCAGTACTTC. Its protein product is CASSGTPVGETQYF. Full variable domain (remainder filled in from reference TRBV9 and TRBJ2-5): DSGVTQTPKHLITATGQRVTLRCSPRSGDLSVYWYQQSLDQGLQFLIQYYNGEERAKGNILERFSAQQFPDLHSELNLSSLELGDSALYFCASSGTPVGETQYFGPGTRLLVL.

This chain connects TRBV5-1 to TRBJ2-1; 7 bases line up with TRBD1. This CDR3 is 14 amino acids long. In germline, CDR1 is SGHRS, CDR2 YFSETQ. Trimming cost V 0 bases and J 4 bases; bases outside gene matches: 1. The chain's CDR3 is CASSLGDSYNEQFF. The CDR3 nucleotides are TGCGCCAGCAGCTTGGGGGACAGTTACAATGAGCAGTTCTTC.

The chain recombines TRBV19 with TRBJ2-3; the match to TRBD2 covers 11 bases. This CDR3 spans 18 amino acids. J gave up 1 base and V 4 bases, and 10 bases lay outside the gene matches. CDR1 and CDR2 from the germline V gene are LNHDA and SQIVND (reference sequence). CDR3 DNA sequence: TGTGCCAGTAGTAGCCTAGCGGGAGGTGGCTTGGGCACAGATACGCAGTATTTT. It yields the protein CASSSLAGGGLGTDTQYF.

The chain links TRBV6-8 to TRBJ2-7, with 10 bases fitting TRBD2. Trimming took 5 bases from V and 0 from J; bases not matched to a gene: 4. Germline lookup yields CDR1 MNHGY and CDR2 SAAAGT. CDR3 length: 15 amino acids. The CDR3, as DNA: TGTGCCAGCAGTGTGGGACTAGCGCCCTCCTACGAGCAGTACTTC. It yields the protein CASSVGLAPSYEQYF.

This clone was seen a few times. The CDR3 DNA is TGTGCCAGCAGTCCGGACAGGGGGCCCGGGGAGCTGTTTTTT. It codes for CASSPDRGPGELFF. J is TRBJ2-2 and V is TRBV6-8; TRBD1 agrees at 11 bases. Germline CDR1 reads MNHGY; CDR2 reads SAAAGT. The CDR3 loop spans 14 amino acids. The V gene end was trimmed by 5 bases and the J gene end by 6 bases; junction bases not matched to a gene: 2.